These 7 T cell receptor beta chains share one sample of origin, sequenced in a study of T cells in Graves' hyperthyroidism and ophthalmopathy. Regions amplified from RNA transcripts were the TCR beta CDR3 regions. First-round RT-PCR of the TCR CDR3 relied on the HTBI primer set. TCRdb recomputed calls from the multiplex PCR reads with MiXCR, one row per CDR3 protein. The data show fewer than 600,000 distinct CDR3 sequences, approximately 15% seen once. Sequencing was performed on blood. The receptor source for this set is a woman aged 18 to 35 with Graves' hyperthyroidism.

This clonotype was detected many times. The CDR3 bases are TGTGCCAGTAGTATAGACAGGGGGAACACTGAAGCTTTCTTT. It is translated as CASSIDRGNTEAFF. The V call is TRBV19, the J call TRBJ1-1; tentative D call: TRBD1 (6 bases). The CDR3 totals 14 residues. V gave up 0 bases and J gave up 1 base, with 6 bases separating them. Germline V gene sequence: CDR1 LNHDA, CDR2 SQIVND (reference sequence).

The chain recombines TRBV27 with TRBJ2-3, with D uncertain. Germline-derived CDR1 and CDR2 are MNHEY and SMNVEV (reference sequence). This CDR3 is built from 13 residues. Deletions cut 4 bases from V and 4 bases from J, with 9 bases between. CDR3 amino acids: CASSSILADTQYF. CDR3 coding DNA: TGTGCCAGCAGTTCAATCCTAGCAGATACGCAGTATTTT.

This clonotype came up a few times. This rearrangement joins TRBV9 to TRBJ1-2; 7 bases agree with TRBD1. The germline CDR1 and CDR2 sequences are SGDLS and YYNGEE. CDR3 length: 17 residues. V lost 4 bases to trimming and J lost 4 bases; unmatched junction nucleotides: 16. CDR3 region: CASSPTGTARTGYGYTF. CDR3 bases: TGTGCCAGCAGCCCAACCGGGACAGCCCGGACCGGCTATGGCTACACCTTC.

The sample holds many counts of this clonotype. This rearrangement joins TRBV27 to TRBJ1-2; D not resolved. CDR3 size: 15 residues. Germline CDR1 reads MNHEY; CDR2 reads SMNVEV (reference sequence). V lost 6 bases and J lost 7, with 21 bases in between. DNA of the CDR3: TGTGCCAGCAGATCGGATAACGGGCCGACGGGTGGCTACACCTTC. As protein: CASRSDNGPTGGYTF.

J is TRBJ2-5 and V is TRBV5-1; TRBD2 agrees at 9 bases. This CDR3 has 18 residues. After removal of 2 bases from V and 3 bases from J, the junction contained 14 bases not matched to a gene. Germline loops: CDR1 SGHRS, CDR2 YFSETQ. The CDR3 protein is CASSFFPPSGIGEETQYF. The CDR3 bases are TGCGCCAGCAGCTTTTTTCCCCCTAGCGGGATAGGGGAAGAGACCCAGTACTTC.

V and J are TRBV5-1 and TRBJ2-6; D remains ambiguous. V dropped 2 bases and J dropped 0 bases, with 6 bases sitting between them. Germline values: CDR1 SGHRS, CDR2 YFSETQ. This CDR3 region has 15 residues. The CDR3 coding sequence is TGCGCCAGCAGCTTCAGGCACTCTGGGGCCAACGTCCTGACTTTC. Its protein is CASSFRHSGANVLTF.

This clonotype was counted a few times. The CDR3 does not end in the conserved phenylalanine or tryptophan, so this is likely a read error. The DNA is omitted, as the CDR3 cannot be located on it reliably, and the CDR3 follows TCRdb's listing. This chain links TRBV5-1 with TRBJ2-5; whether TRBD1, the table's D call, matches the DNA was not checked. The CDR3 is 15 amino acids in total, end residues counted. The germline V gene encodes CDR1 SGHRS and CDR2 YFSETQ. CDR3 protein: CASSLDGLTGGREYV.